What follows are 30 T cell receptor beta chains derived from one specimen sequenced in a study of cytomegalovirus exposure and HLA in healthy donors. Produced via immunoSEQ multiplex PCR; TCRdb's table is partial and in-frame only. Of about 180,000 clones listed, 85% are singletons. Sequences were obtained from PBMCs. These receptors were obtained from a young man in good health and CMV-seropositive.

The CDR3 is CASSLGASGGTPYEQYF. In nucleotides, the CDR3 is TGTGCCAGCAGCTTAGGCGCTAGCGGGGGAACGCCCTACGAGCAGTACTTC. The chain recombines TRBV7-2 with TRBJ2-7; TRBD2 aligns across 10 bases. This CDR3 has 17 residues. Germline V gene data show CDR1 as SGHTA and CDR2 as FQGNSA. The V and J ends lost 1 base and 2 bases, in that order; junction bases with no gene match: 8. Full variable domain (rest looked up from reference TRBV7-2 and TRBJ2-7): GAGVSQSPSNKVTEKGKDVELRCDPISGHTALYWYRQSLGQGLEFLIYFQGNSAPDKSGLPSDRFSAERTGGSVSTLTIQRTQQEDSAVYLCASSLGASGGTPYEQYFGPGTRLTVT.

This clone was counted once. The V gene is TRBV7-9, the J gene TRBJ2-1; 7 positions match TRBD1. The CDR3 runs 11 residues. Germline V lookup: CDR1 SEHNR, CDR2 FQNEAQ (reference sequence). Germline trimming cut 5 bases from V and 15 bases from J; bases unmatched to any gene: 7. The CDR3 is CASSLDRVGFF. The CDR3 DNA sequence: TGTGCCAGCAGCCTCGACAGGGTAGGGTTCTTC.

The chain couples TRBV19 to TRBJ1-5; possible D gene TRBD1, 5 bases. V lost 3 bases, J lost 3 bases, and 12 bases lay in between. The germline V gene encodes CDR1 LNHDA and CDR2 SQIVND (reference sequence). This CDR3 is built from 15 residues. The CDR3 sequence is CASSMTRGYNQPQHF. Here the CDR3 DNA reads TGTGCCAGTAGTATGACCCGGGGGTACAATCAGCCCCAGCATTTT.

V gene TRBV10-3 combines with J gene TRBJ2-6; the D gene is possibly TRBD1 (5 bases). Germline CDR1 ENHRY, CDR2 SYGVKD. V was cut by 4 bases and J by 0 bases, with 10 bases left in between. The CDR3 totals 16 residues. CDR3 sequence (DNA): TGTGCCATCAGTGGCCACCAGGGCTCTGGGGCCAACGTCCTGACTTTC. Protein sequence: CAISGHQGSGANVLTF.

The genes are TRBV9 and TRBJ1-5; no reliable D call. V lost 1 base to trimming and J lost 7 bases, with 9 bases between them. There are 13 residues in the CDR3. Germline V gene data show CDR1 as SGDLS and CDR2 as YYNGEE. CDR3 coding DNA: TGTGCCAGCAGCGTACGTTATGGCCAGCCCCAGCATTTT. It encodes CASSVRYGQPQHF.

The rearrangement links TRBV4-1 to TRBJ2-2, with D unclear. V shed 4 bases and J shed 1 base, with 7 bases lying between them. Germline CDR1 and CDR2: MGHRA and YSYEKL. This CDR3 is built from 14 residues. CDR3 nucleotide sequence: TGCGCCAGCAGCCTTCGACAGAACACCGGGGAGCTGTTTTTT. The encoded protein is CASSLRQNTGELFF.

This clone has just a few counts. The chain carries TRBV9 and TRBJ2-1, with TRBD2 matching over 7 bases. V was pared by 3 bases and J by 4 bases, with 4 bases of the junction left unmatched. Germline CDR1 SGDLS, CDR2 YYNGEE. The CDR3 has 14 amino acids. The CDR3 region is CASSAMGGYNEQFF. CDR3 bases: TGTGCCAGCAGCGCCATGGGGGGGTACAATGAGCAGTTCTTC. Full variable domain (outside the CDR3, taken from reference TRBV9 and TRBJ2-1): DSGVTQTPKHLITATGQRVTLRCSPRSGDLSVYWYQQSLDQGLQFLIQYYNGEERAKGNILERFSAQQFPDLHSELNLSSLELGDSALYFCASSAMGGYNEQFFGPGTRLTVL.

The chain has TRBV2 and TRBJ1-1, with D maybe TRBD1 (6 bases). Germline CDR1 and CDR2: SNHLY and FYNNEI. The CDR3 runs 14 residues. Trimming removed 7 bases at V and 1 base at J, with 13 bases between. The CDR3 DNA follows: TGTGCCAGCATTACCGGGACACCGAACACTGAAGCTTTCTTT. This sequence encodes CASITGTPNTEAFF.

The V call is TRBV7-6, the J call TRBJ2-7; 7 bases agree with TRBD1. The germline V gene encodes CDR1 SGHVS and CDR2 FNYEAQ. The J segment lost 5 bases and the V segment lost 5 bases, leaving 12 bases of the junction unmatched. This CDR3 spans 15 amino acids. The CDR3 DNA is TGTGCCAGCAGCCCATATCCCGACAGGGCGGACGAGCAGTACTTC. It yields the protein CASSPYPDRADEQYF.

This clone was detected only a few times. V is TRBV18 and J is TRBJ1-2; 9 positions match TRBD1. The CDR3 extends over 12 amino acids. With V trimmed by 4 bases and J by 8 bases, 2 bases remained unmatched. Germline CDR1 KGHSH, CDR2 LQKENI. Here the CDR3 DNA reads TGTGCCAGCTCACGGGACAGGGAAGGCTACACCTTC. Its translation: CASSRDREGYTF.

This clone appeared once. J is TRBJ2-7 and V is TRBV28; possibly TRBD2 for D (6 bases). Germline CDR1 and CDR2: MDHEN and SYDVKM. This CDR3 region has 15 residues. Deletions cut 6 bases from V and 2 bases from J, with 17 bases between. The CDR3, as DNA: TGTGCCAGCAGGACAGCCGGGACTCTTCCCTACGAGCAGTACTTC. Protein sequence: CASRTAGTLPYEQYF.

The V gene is TRBV27, the J gene TRBJ2-7; the D gene is possibly TRBD1 (6 bases). The germline V gene encodes CDR1 MNHEY and CDR2 SMNVEV (reference sequence). The CDR3 is made up of 12 amino acids. V was shortened by 4 bases and J by 9 bases, with 13 bases between the two germline ends. The chain's CDR3 is CASSSDRSRQYF. Here the CDR3 DNA reads TGTGCCAGCAGTTCGGACAGATCGAGGCAGTACTTC.

The chain carries TRBV7-8 and TRBJ1-5; D remains unclear. Trimming took 3 bases from V and 6 from J, leaving 9 bases between them. The CDR3 sequence is 13 residues long. CDR1 is SGHVS and CDR2 is FQNEAQ in the germline V gene. CDR3 sequence reads: CASSLRAGQPQHF. Written as DNA, the CDR3 is TGTGCCAGCAGCTTGCGCGCCGGTCAGCCCCAGCATTTT.

This sequence joins TRBV5-6 and TRBJ1-1; perhaps TRBD1 as D (5 bases). V was clipped by 5 bases and J by 6 bases, with 14 bases between them. There are 13 residues in the CDR3. Germline CDR1 reads SGHDT; CDR2 reads YYEEEE. The CDR3 DNA sequence: TGTGCCAGCAGTTCCGGGGGGTTGGCTGAAGCTTTCTTT. As protein: CASSSGGLAEAFF.

The chain is built from TRBV30 and TRBJ2-7; TRBD2 matches 7 bases. Germline CDR1 reads GTSNPN; CDR2 reads SVGIG (reference sequence). The CDR3 consists of 14 residues. V was pared by 2 bases and J by 5 bases, with 9 bases of the junction left unmatched. In nucleotides, the CDR3 is TGTGCCTGGAGTTTCGGCGGGAGAGTAAACGAGCAGTACTTC. This gives the protein CAWSFGGRVNEQYF.

V and J are TRBV30 and TRBJ1-2; D gene ambiguous. The germline V and J ends were trimmed by 2 bases and 0 bases, with 4 bases remaining between them. Germline V gene sequence: CDR1 GTSNPN, CDR2 SVGIG (reference sequence). CDR3 length: 12 residues. The CDR3 bases are TGTGCCTGGAGTATTACTAACTATGGCTACACCTTC. Encoded protein: CAWSITNYGYTF. The full variable domain, in which reference TRBV30 and TRBJ1-2 provide the parts outside the CDR3, is SQTIHQWPATLVQPVGSPLSLECTVEGTSNPNLYWYRQAAGRGLQLLFYSVGIGQISSEVPQNLSASRPQDRQFILSSKKLLLSDSGFYLCAWSITNYGYTFGSGTRLTVV.

The chain has TRBV27 and TRBJ2-1, with 9 bases identical to TRBD1. V gave up 8 bases and J gave up 3 bases; unmatched junction bases: 14. This CDR3 region has 17 residues. The germline V gene has CDR1 MNHEY and CDR2 SMNVEV (reference sequence). The CDR3 nucleotides are TGTGCCAGCGCTTCCTTACAGGGGGCCCCCGACTACAATGAGCAGTTCTTC. It translates to CASASLQGAPDYNEQFF.

The chain recombines TRBV5-1 with TRBJ2-2; 10 bases agree with TRBD2. V shed 4 bases and J 0 bases; nucleotides not matched to a gene: 3. Germline V CDR1 and CDR2: SGHRS, YFSETQ. This CDR3 comprises 16 residues. CDR3 protein: CASSASGRANTGELFF. In DNA form, the CDR3 reads TGCGCCAGCAGCGCCAGCGGGAGGGCGAACACCGGGGAGCTGTTTTTT.

CDR3 loop: CATSRAGVQGRNEQFF. CDR3 nucleotides: TGTGCCACCAGCAGAGCAGGGGTACAGGGGCGCAATGAGCAGTTCTTC. The rearrangement links TRBV15 to TRBJ2-1, with 7 positions matching TRBD1. The germline CDR1 and CDR2 sequences are LNHNV and YYDKDF (reference sequence). The trim removed 1 base at V and 6 bases at J, leaving 9 bases unmatched. CDR3 length: 16 residues.

The chain joins TRBV9 to TRBJ1-4, with 10 bases identical to TRBD1. From germline, CDR1 is SGDLS and CDR2 YYNGEE. With V trimmed by 4 bases and J by 8 bases, 8 bases remained unmatched. The CDR3 totals 15 residues. The CDR3 is CASSTRGDRGEKLFF. Written as DNA, the CDR3 is TGTGCCAGCAGCACCCGGGGGGACAGGGGAGAAAAACTGTTTTTT.

The genes are TRBV14 and TRBJ2-7, with 7 bases identical to TRBD1. From germline, CDR1 is SGHDN and CDR2 FVKESK. J lost 3 bases, V lost 1 base, and 6 bases had no gene match. The CDR3 has 15 residues. The CDR3 sequence: CASSQGQGPLYEQYF. The CDR3 DNA follows: TGTGCCAGCAGCCAAGGACAGGGTCCTCTCTACGAGCAGTACTTC.

This chain joins TRBV11-1 and TRBJ2-2; 9 nucleotides line up with TRBD1. The CDR3 is 17 amino acids. Germline V gene lookup returns CDR1 SGHAT and CDR2 FQDESV (reference sequence). After removal of 0 bases from V and 4 bases from J, the junction contained 6 bases not matched to a gene. CDR3 DNA sequence: TGTGCCAGCAGCTTAGCGGGACAGGGAATAACCACCGGGGAGCTGTTTTTT. Translated: CASSLAGQGITTGELFF.

The chain carries TRBV5-1 and TRBJ1-6, with a tentative D call TRBD1 (6 bases). The V end was cut by 1 base, the J end by 6 bases, with 8 bases between. There are 14 residues in the CDR3. Germline V gives CDR1 SGHRS, CDR2 YFSETQ. CDR3 sequence reads: CASSLTGLNSPLHF. The CDR3 region has the DNA TGCGCCAGCAGCTTGACAGGGCTTAATTCACCCCTCCACTTT.

The J gene is TRBJ2-1, the V gene TRBV29-1; no clear D. V shed 1 base and J shed 3 bases, with 4 bases lying between them. CDR1 is SQVTM and CDR2 is ANQGSEA in the germline V gene. The CDR3 consists of 12 residues. Here the CDR3 DNA reads TGCAGCGTTGAAGCCCGCTACAATGAGCAGTTCTTC. Translating gives CSVEARYNEQFF.

This chain links TRBV6-1 with TRBJ2-1, with 10 bases fitting TRBD2. The V and J ends lost 4 bases and 6 bases, in that order; junction bases with no gene match: 18. The germline V gene has CDR1 MNHNS and CDR2 SASEGT. This CDR3 has 19 amino acids. CDR3 amino acids: CASSALNRGSSGSFNEQFF. The CDR3 coding sequence is TGTGCCAGCAGTGCGCTGAACAGGGGCTCTAGCGGGAGTTTCAATGAGCAGTTCTTC.

The chain recombines TRBV7-2 with TRBJ1-1, with D tentatively TRBD1 (5 bases). Trimming took off 5 bases at V and 5 bases at J, with 21 bases between the two ends. The CDR3 consists of 16 residues. CDR1 and CDR2 from the germline V gene are SGHTA and FQGNSA. CDR3 DNA: TGTGCCAGCAGCCCTCAAGGGGAGGGGAGGAAGACTGAAGCTTTCTTT. It specifies CASSPQGEGRKTEAFF. Supplemented by reference TRBV7-2 and TRBJ1-1, the full variable domain reads GAGVSQSPSNKVTEKGKDVELRCDPISGHTALYWYRQSLGQGLEFLIYFQGNSAPDKSGLPSDRFSAERTGGSVSTLTIQRTQQEDSAVYLCASSPQGEGRKTEAFFGQGTRLTVV.

This clone was seen a handful of times. V usage is TRBV6-1 and J usage is TRBJ2-3; 14 bases are shared with TRBD2. The V gene's germline CDR1 is MNHNS and CDR2 SASEGT. J lost 1 base, V lost 8 bases, and 2 bases had no gene match. The CDR3 totals 15 residues. CDR3 nucleotide sequence: TGTGCCAGCCAGGGACTAGCGGGGGGCACAGATACGCAGTATTTT. The encoded protein is CASQGLAGGTDTQYF.

The J gene is TRBJ2-1, the V gene TRBV6-1; 12 nucleotides align to TRBD2. The V and J ends lost 4 bases and 4 bases, in that order; junction bases with no gene match: 5. Per the germline V gene, CDR1 is MNHNS and CDR2 is SASEGT. The CDR3 runs to 16 residues. The CDR3 nucleotides are TGTGCCAGCAGTGGACTAGCGGGAGCTGGGTACAATGAGCAGTTCTTC. Its translation: CASSGLAGAGYNEQFF.

This clone was seen a few times. Within the sample, other DNA sequences also encode this same CDR3. V is TRBV28 and J is TRBJ1-2, with a possible D match to TRBD1 (6 bases). The CDR3 totals 12 residues. Germline assignment: CDR1 MDHEN and CDR2 SYDVKM. Trimming cost V 3 bases and J 6 bases, with 8 bases left between them. The CDR3 is CASSFGGDGYTF. CDR3 coding DNA: TGTGCCAGCAGTTTTGGGGGCGATGGCTACACCTTC.

The chain couples TRBV6-5 to TRBJ1-5; TRBD1 aligns across 8 bases. Germline loops: CDR1 MNHEY, CDR2 SVGAGI. The V and J ends lost 7 bases and 4 bases, in that order; junction bases with no gene match: 3. This CDR3 comprises 13 residues. The CDR3 loop is CASNRQGNQPQHF. CDR3 nucleotide sequence: TGTGCCAGCAACAGACAGGGGAATCAGCCCCAGCATTTT.